The TCR beta chain described here comes from a study of cytomegalovirus exposure and HLA in healthy donors (dated by TCRdb to about 2017). About the investigation overall: A later analysis indicated that the 130 or so validation repertoires were generated on the platform also employed for the roughly 720 repertoires of the first cohort. The study aimed to test whether signatures of past pathogen exposure could be identified by cataloging public T cell receptors. In addition to the first cohort of approximately 650 subjects, a separate validation cohort of 100 to 150 different subjects was used. The study combined high-throughput TCR immunosequencing, statistical association of individual TCRs with disease status, and machine learning to predict cytomegalovirus infection status. What the work shows at the level of the full study, not this receptor alone: Across donors, most TCR sequences were observed very rarely, whereas some public TCRs were present in many individuals. A later analysis lacked HLA typing for the validation cohort, so it scored co-occurrence in that cohort across all 120 or so repertoires. In the study, some 180 TCR beta chains were listed as associated with cytomegalovirus. The authors suggested that the approach could potentially be extended to other disease states and immunological phenotypes. Three of the identified cytomegalovirus-associated TCR beta chains were confirmed in vitro to be specific for cytomegalovirus antigens. Subsequent analysis determined that TCRs grouped into clusters in the first cohort also showed a tendency toward co-occurrence across the 120 or so validation repertoires, and approximately 94% of cluster scores exceeded 0. The classifier was reported to diagnose cytomegalovirus status with high specificity and sensitivity in both the original cohort and the validation cohort.

Libraries were constructed by the immunoSEQ multiplex PCR assay. The published analysis was carried out like this. To diagnose cytomegalovirus status from the catalog of TCR beta chain sequences, a statistical classification framework was built. Here the immuneACCESS table is served through TCRdb, limited to in-frame sequences with V and J called. Missing clones are a known gap in these copies; in checked studies unresolved V genes cover under half, and the rest lacks a known reason. V and J calls and clone size are as listed in that table; D and trimming were resolved from the DNA. This sample holds under 95,000 clones; 94% were observed only once. The ten largest clones take up approximately 2.1% of the sample. The CDR3 starts with the cysteine, ends with the phenylalanine, and has 13 residues. Only the CDR3 DNA stays, 39 bases, in frame from base 1. Per the germline V gene, SNHLY is the CDR1 and FYNNEI is the CDR2. V and J are truncated by 8 bases and 3 bases respectively, leaving an intervening sequence of 13 bases.

The donors were included in the validation cohort of 90 to 150 subjects, a group kept apart from the approximately 650-subject first cohort. Remarks on this clone: Its antigen is not yet known. There are no base qualities to consult, and no much larger clone falls within one base.

The receptor comes from a woman between 18 and 29 years old in good health and CMV-seronegative. Material: PBMCs. The chain is made from TRBV2 and TRBJ1-1; possibly the D gene is TRBD1, per 5 matching bases. CDR3 protein: CASQGGPYTEAFF. The nucleotide sequence reads TGTGCCAGCCAGGGAGGGCCTTACACTGAAGCTTTCTTT.